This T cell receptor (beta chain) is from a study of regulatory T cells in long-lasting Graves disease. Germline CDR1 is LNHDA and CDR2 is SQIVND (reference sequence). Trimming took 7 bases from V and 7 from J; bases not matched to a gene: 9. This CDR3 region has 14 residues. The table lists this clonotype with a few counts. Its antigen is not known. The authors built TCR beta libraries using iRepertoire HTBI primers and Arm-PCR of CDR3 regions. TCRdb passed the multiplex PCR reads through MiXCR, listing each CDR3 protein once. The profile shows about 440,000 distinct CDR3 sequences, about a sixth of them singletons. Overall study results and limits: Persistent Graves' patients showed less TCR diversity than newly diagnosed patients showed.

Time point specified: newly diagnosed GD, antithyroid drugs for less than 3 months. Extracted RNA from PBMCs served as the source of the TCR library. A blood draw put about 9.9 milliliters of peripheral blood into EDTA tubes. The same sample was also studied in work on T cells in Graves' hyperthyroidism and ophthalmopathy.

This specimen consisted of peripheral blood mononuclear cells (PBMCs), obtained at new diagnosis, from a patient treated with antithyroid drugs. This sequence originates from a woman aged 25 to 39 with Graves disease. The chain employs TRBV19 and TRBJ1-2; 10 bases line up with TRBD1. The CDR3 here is CASTLRQGAGGYTF. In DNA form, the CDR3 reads TGTGCCAGTACCCTGCGACAGGGGGCGGGTGGCTACACCTTC.